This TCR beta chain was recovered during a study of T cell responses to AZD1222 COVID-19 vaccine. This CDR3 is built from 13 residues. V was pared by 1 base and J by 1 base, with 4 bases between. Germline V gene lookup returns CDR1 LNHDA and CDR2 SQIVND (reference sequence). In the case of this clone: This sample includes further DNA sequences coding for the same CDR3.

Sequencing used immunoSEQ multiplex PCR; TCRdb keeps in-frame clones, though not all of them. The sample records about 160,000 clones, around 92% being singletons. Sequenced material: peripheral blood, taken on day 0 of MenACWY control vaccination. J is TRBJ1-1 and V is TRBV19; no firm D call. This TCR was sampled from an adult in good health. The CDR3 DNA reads TGTGCCAGTAGTATAGGTTGGAACACTGAAGCTTTCTTT. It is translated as CASSIGWNTEAFF.